This T cell receptor (beta chain) was sequenced for a study of blood T cells in healthy people across ages. Whole-study results and caveats: The recorded TCR beta diversity per million T cells decreased in a roughly linear manner with age. Unsorted PBMCs prevented conclusive naive versus antigen-experienced comparison. A strong correlation between TCR beta diversity and naive T cell percentage was seen.

Together with a sample-barcoded 5' primer, a J-beta primer mix was included in a second PCR lasting roughly 6 to 12 cycles. TCRdb reprocessed the 5' RACE reads with MiXCR, giving one entry per CDR3 protein. The sample carries roughly 860,000 distinct CDR3 sequences, approximately 67% recorded once. Remarks on this clonotype: Its target is unknown.

With each sample, at least 6 micrograms of total RNA were extracted. Germline V gene data show CDR1 as SGHDN and CDR2 as FVKESK. The CDR3 has 14 amino acids. V was pared by 0 bases and J by 10 bases, with 13 bases between. Material: blood. The TCR comes from a man under 40 in good health. This chain links TRBV14 with TRBJ2-1, with D perhaps matching TRBD1 or TRBD2 (5 bases each). The CDR3 loop reads CASSQEAGTSEQFF. For the CDR3, the DNA is TGTGCCAGCAGCCAAGAGGCCGGGACCTCGGAGCAGTTCTTC.